This is a list of T cell receptor beta chains from one sample in a study of technical replicates of blood from a few donors. Clones were sequenced by immunoSEQ multiplex PCR, and TCRdb holds only the in-frame ones, with some missing. The top ten clones hold 0.38% of a sample with 68,000 or so clones, roughly 93% of them seen once. Sequenced material: T cells isolated from PBMCs. All receptors derive from a human donor in good health. Both conserved end residues are part of each CDR3. Fields, in order: CDR3 protein, CDR3 DNA, clone size, J gene, V gene, D gene. The D gene is left open where the match is weak. Some rows mark clone size as missing; the rest say once, few, many or name a class of expanded clone.

cdr3_aa: CASSETGFQETQYF; cdr3_nt: TGTGCCAGCAGCGAGACAGGGTTCCAAGAGACCCAGTACTTC; clone_size: .; j_call: TRBJ2-5; v_call: TRBV7-8; d_call: TRBD1
cdr3_aa: CAWRGLSEKLFF; cdr3_nt: TGTGCCTGGAGGGGACTCTCTGAAAAACTGTTTTTT; clone_size: .; j_call: TRBJ1-4; v_call: TRBV30; d_call: .
cdr3_aa: CSVLTANTEAFF; cdr3_nt: TGCAGCGTTTTGACAGCGAACACTGAAGCTTTCTTT; clone_size: .; j_call: TRBJ1-1; v_call: TRBV29-1; d_call: .
cdr3_aa: CASSMIGERYEQYF; cdr3_nt: TGTGCCAGCAGCATGATCGGGGAGAGATACGAGCAGTACTTC; clone_size: .; j_call: TRBJ2-7; v_call: TRBV28; d_call: .
cdr3_aa: CASIPDQGGDGYTF; cdr3_nt: TGTGCCAGCATTCCGGACCAAGGGGGGGATGGCTACACCTTC; clone_size: .; j_call: TRBJ1-2; v_call: TRBV6-6; d_call: .
cdr3_aa: CASSPTSESYEQYF; cdr3_nt: TGCGCCAGCAGCCCCACTAGCGAATCCTACGAGCAGTACTTC; clone_size: .; j_call: TRBJ2-7; v_call: TRBV5-1; d_call: TRBD2
cdr3_aa: CASSYLDSLRGDFF; cdr3_nt: TGTGCCAGCAGTTACCTGGACTCCCTCAGGGGAGACTTCTTC; clone_size: .; j_call: TRBJ1-2; v_call: TRBV6-6; d_call: .
cdr3_aa: CASSFGSIAQFF; cdr3_nt: TGTGCCAGCAGCTTTGGTAGCATCGCGCAGTTCTTC; clone_size: once; j_call: TRBJ2-1; v_call: TRBV5-8; d_call: .
cdr3_aa: CASSDDRGHEQFF; cdr3_nt: TGTGCCAGCAGCGACGACAGGGGCCATGAGCAGTTCTTC; clone_size: .; j_call: TRBJ2-1; v_call: TRBV9; d_call: TRBD1
cdr3_aa: CASSSDQGAWSEAFF; cdr3_nt: TGTGCCAGCAGCTCGGACCAGGGCGCCTGGAGTGAAGCTTTCTTT; clone_size: .; j_call: TRBJ1-1; v_call: TRBV7-6; d_call: .
cdr3_aa: CASSSSGGAFYGYTF; cdr3_nt: TGTGCCAGCAGCTCCTCAGGGGGCGCCTTCTATGGCTACACCTTC; clone_size: .; j_call: TRBJ1-2; v_call: TRBV9; d_call: TRBD1
cdr3_aa: CASSGTSGGETQYF; cdr3_nt: TGTGCCAGCAGCGGGACTAGCGGGGGAGAGACCCAGTACTTC; clone_size: .; j_call: TRBJ2-5; v_call: TRBV9; d_call: TRBD2
cdr3_aa: CASSRPGQGGETQYF; cdr3_nt: TGTGCCAGCAGTCGTCCGGGACAGGGTGGGGAGACCCAGTACTTC; clone_size: .; j_call: TRBJ2-5; v_call: TRBV25-1; d_call: TRBD1
cdr3_aa: CASSPTTGRGFTQYF; cdr3_nt: TGTGCCAGTAGTCCGACAACAGGGAGAGGGTTTACGCAGTATTTT; clone_size: .; j_call: TRBJ2-3; v_call: TRBV19; d_call: .
cdr3_aa: CASSVGAGYNEQFF; cdr3_nt: TGTGCCAGCAGCGTTGGAGCGGGGTACAATGAGCAGTTCTTC; clone_size: once; j_call: TRBJ2-1; v_call: TRBV9; d_call: TRBD2
cdr3_aa: CASSATGGYVLTF; cdr3_nt: TGTGCCAGCAGTGCGACAGGGGGTTACGTCCTGACTTTC; clone_size: .; j_call: TRBJ2-6; v_call: TRBV6-1; d_call: TRBD1
cdr3_aa: CASSSGLADPYEQYF; cdr3_nt: TGTGCCAGCAGCTCGGGACTAGCGGACCCCTACGAGCAGTACTTC; clone_size: .; j_call: TRBJ2-7; v_call: TRBV7-3; d_call: TRBD2
cdr3_aa: CSATVPAFF; cdr3_nt: TGCAGTGCTACTGTTCCAGCTTTCTTT; clone_size: few; j_call: TRBJ1-1; v_call: TRBV20-1; d_call: .
cdr3_aa: CASSLLPQGANYNEQFF; cdr3_nt: TGCGCCAGCAGCCTCCTTCCCCAGGGGGCAAATTACAATGAGCAGTTCTTC; clone_size: .; j_call: TRBJ2-1; v_call: TRBV4-3; d_call: TRBD1
cdr3_aa: CASSLLDRDEKLFF; cdr3_nt: TGTGCCAGCAGCCTCCTGGACAGGGATGAAAAACTGTTTTTT; clone_size: .; j_call: TRBJ1-4; v_call: TRBV4-2; d_call: TRBD1
cdr3_aa: CASSRNDRGGPGLAGGGSYEQYF; cdr3_nt: TGTGCCAGCAGCCGCAACGACAGGGGAGGGCCGGGACTAGCGGGAGGGGGCTCCTACGAGCAGTACTTC; clone_size: .; j_call: TRBJ2-7; v_call: TRBV4-2; d_call: TRBD2
cdr3_aa: CASSASGPGGTGELFF; cdr3_nt: TGTGCCAGCAGTGCTAGCGGGCCCGGGGGCACCGGGGAGCTGTTTTTT; clone_size: once; j_call: TRBJ2-2; v_call: TRBV28; d_call: TRBD2
cdr3_aa: CASSQDYGTRVGNEQFF; cdr3_nt: TGCGCCAGCAGCCAAGATTACGGGACTAGAGTCGGCAATGAGCAGTTCTTC; clone_size: .; j_call: TRBJ2-1; v_call: TRBV4-3; d_call: TRBD2
cdr3_aa: CASSAGYHNEKLFF; cdr3_nt: TGTGCCAGCAGCGCAGGGTATCATAATGAAAAACTGTTTTTT; clone_size: .; j_call: TRBJ1-4; v_call: TRBV9; d_call: .
cdr3_aa: CATGQDLNTEAFF; cdr3_nt: TGTGCCACAGGTCAGGATCTAAACACTGAAGCTTTCTTT; clone_size: once; j_call: TRBJ1-1; v_call: TRBV15; d_call: .
cdr3_aa: CASSPGYEDQPQHF; cdr3_nt: TGTGCCAGCTCCCCGGGGTATGAGGATCAGCCCCAGCATTTT; clone_size: .; j_call: TRBJ1-5; v_call: TRBV28; d_call: .
cdr3_aa: CASSHLTDEAFF; cdr3_nt: TGCGCCAGCAGCCACTTAACAGATGAAGCTTTCTTT; clone_size: few; j_call: TRBJ1-1; v_call: TRBV4-1; d_call: .
cdr3_aa: CSVEMGGGRTGELFF; cdr3_nt: TGCAGCGTTGAAATGGGAGGGGGGAGGACCGGGGAGCTGTTTTTT; clone_size: .; j_call: TRBJ2-2; v_call: TRBV29-1; d_call: .
cdr3_aa: CASSETSLPYEQYF; cdr3_nt: TGTGCCAGCAGTGAAACTAGCCTACCCTACGAGCAGTACTTC; clone_size: .; j_call: TRBJ2-7; v_call: TRBV6-1; d_call: .
cdr3_aa: CASSLESNYGYTF; cdr3_nt: TGTGCCAGCAGCTTGGAGTCTAACTATGGCTACACCTTC; clone_size: .; j_call: TRBJ1-2; v_call: TRBV7-9; d_call: .
cdr3_aa: CASSTTAPGNTEAFF; cdr3_nt: TGTGCCAGTAGTACCACCGCTCCAGGGAACACTGAAGCTTTCTTT; clone_size: once; j_call: TRBJ1-1; v_call: TRBV19; d_call: .
cdr3_aa: CASSLRSSFGETQYF; cdr3_nt: TGTGCCAGCAGTTTGAGGTCTAGCTTCGGAGAGACCCAGTACTTC; clone_size: .; j_call: TRBJ2-5; v_call: TRBV28; d_call: .
cdr3_aa: CTAGLGRNEQFF; cdr3_nt: TGTACCGCGGGACTAGGACGCAATGAGCAGTTCTTC; clone_size: .; j_call: TRBJ2-1; v_call: TRBV7-9; d_call: TRBD2
cdr3_aa: CASSLFVQVTGGEQFF; cdr3_nt: TGTGCCAGCAGCTTATTCGTACAAGTTACAGGTGGTGAGCAGTTCTTC; clone_size: .; j_call: TRBJ2-1; v_call: TRBV11-3; d_call: .
cdr3_aa: CASSLDPSRYEQYF; cdr3_nt: TGTGCCAGCAGCTTAGATCCTTCCCGCTACGAGCAGTACTTC; clone_size: .; j_call: TRBJ2-7; v_call: TRBV11-3; d_call: .
cdr3_aa: CASSSGRGNEAFF; cdr3_nt: TGTGCCAGCAGTTCCGGGAGGGGGAATGAAGCTTTCTTT; clone_size: .; j_call: TRBJ1-1; v_call: TRBV28; d_call: .
cdr3_aa: CASSPMTGATYEQYF; cdr3_nt: TGTGCCAGCAGCCCGATGACAGGGGCCACCTACGAGCAGTACTTC; clone_size: .; j_call: TRBJ2-7; v_call: TRBV9; d_call: TRBD1
cdr3_aa: CASSLFSLAGGPETQYF; cdr3_nt: TGTGCCAGCAGTTTATTCTCTCTAGCGGGAGGGCCGGAGACCCAGTACTTC; clone_size: .; j_call: TRBJ2-5; v_call: TRBV27; d_call: TRBD2
cdr3_aa: CAWSQGLAFRTDTQYF; cdr3_nt: TGTGCCTGGAGCCAGGGACTAGCTTTTCGCACAGATACGCAGTATTTT; clone_size: .; j_call: TRBJ2-3; v_call: TRBV30; d_call: TRBD2
cdr3_aa: CASSLAMNTEAFF; cdr3_nt: TGTGCCAGCAGCTTAGCCATGAACACTGAAGCTTTCTTT; clone_size: .; j_call: TRBJ1-1; v_call: TRBV11-3; d_call: .
cdr3_aa: CASSRGAYEQYF; cdr3_nt: TGTGCCAGCAGCAGGGGGGCCTACGAGCAGTACTTC; clone_size: .; j_call: TRBJ2-7; v_call: TRBV25-1; d_call: .